The clone carrying this T cell receptor (beta chain) was seen many times. The record originates from a study of blood T cells in healthy people across ages. At the level of the study: Roughly one uniquely barcoded beta molecule per two T cells was captured.

Sample-barcoded 5' priming and a J-beta primer mix drove a second PCR of about 6 to 11 cycles. In TCRdb, the 5' RACE reads were re-called with MiXCR into one record per CDR3 protein. This table has some 1,500,000 distinct CDR3 sequences, under 55% appearing once. The origin of this receptor is a woman between 18 and 29 years old in good health. The sequenced sample was blood.

The CDR3 DNA follows: TGCGCCAGCAGCGACAGGGGTATGAACACTGAAGCTTTCTTT. Protein: CASSDRGMNTEAFF. This chain links TRBV5-1 with TRBJ1-1, with 8 bases that match TRBD1. CDR3 length equals 14 residues. Germline CDR1 reads SGHRS; CDR2 reads YFSETQ. Trimming took 4 bases from V and 0 from J; bases not matched to a gene: 2.